Listed below are T cell receptor beta chains from one sample, sequenced in a study of control samples from healthy donors and cancer patients. Assay: immunoSEQ multiplex PCR; the TCRdb copy retains only in-frame clones and omits some. The sample holds around 190,000 clones. The sequenced sample consisted of blood. These receptors all stem from a woman aged 25 to 45 in good health. Each CDR3 is given with its conserved first and last residue.

TRBV7-9	CASSLTGRVSTDTQYF
TRBV12-3/TRBV12-4	CASSLRGWEPQHF
TRBV9	CASSGSVAGAFF
TRBV9	CASSVDRPLSGNTIYF
TRBV6-5	CASSFEINTEAFF
TRBV6-2/TRBV6-3	CASSPRGVGRKAGNTIYF
TRBV18	CASSPLVTGDGYTF
TRBV30	CAWTQGSTNEKLFF
TRBV6-2/TRBV6-3	CASSSGWIPPYEQYF
TRBV19	CATSDRRQPQHF
TRBV19	CASKGRGYTF
TRBV10-3	CAISEDRGAYEQYF
TRBV18	CASSGGETQYF
TRBV6-5	CASSSAEGTGLFVAFF
TRBV7-9	CASSSPPGLAGETQYF
TRBV28	CASSPPLAGSTDTQYF
TRBV27	CASSYQAGAYNEQFF
TRBV24-1	CATSEGPGRSLHF
TRBV14	CASSQGGIQPQHF
TRBV4-1	CASSQGGFSGANVLTF
TRBV19	CASRGGELFF
TRBV18	CASSPKSWPGIRETQYF
TRBV7-9	CASSFGVGPTNYGYTF
TRBV18	CASSPDHTSRNTIYF
TRBV2	CASSVLGANNYGYTF
TRBV29-1	CSVQGNTEAFF
TRBV7-9	CASSLAEGFEAFF
TRBV2	CASRAGTGDGYTF
TRBV28	CASSSDRGYGYTF
TRBV11-2	CASSQEGIGGASNGYTF
TRBV5-4	CASSLGSRTLREQFF
TRBV18	CASSPIQGAGAEAFF
TRBV19	CASSIVNSGVGGYTF
TRBV24-1	CATKGPGAEAFF
TRBV6-6	CASSKGGNSNQPQHF
TRBV7-2	CASSPDRVIETQYF
TRBV20-1	CSASWQSSEAFF
TRBV4-1	CASSQVTNEYEQYF
TRBV29-1	CSVAGLRENTEAFF
TRBV19	CASSFQTNNNEQFF
TRBV19	CASSPLTGGMTEAFF
TRBV7-8	CASSYTFIDSPLHF
TRBV27	CASSPKTGRYNSPLHF
TRBV13	CASSLGGGGVGAADTQYF
TRBV2	CASRETRQGSYGYTF
TRBV7-8	CASSRPGVGTEAFF
TRBV3-1/TRBV3-2	CASSQSLVSHNEQFF
TRBV5-1	CASSFGENTGELFF
TRBV5-4	CASSFSPGRATNEKLFF
TRBV7-2	CASSSPTGGLATNEKLFF
TRBV4-1	CASARVQPQHF
TRBV5-1	CASRSRGTGDSPLHF
TRBV18	CASSPGVSYNSPLYF
TRBV9	CASSVMNTEAFF
TRBV19	CASTMSSYNSPLHF